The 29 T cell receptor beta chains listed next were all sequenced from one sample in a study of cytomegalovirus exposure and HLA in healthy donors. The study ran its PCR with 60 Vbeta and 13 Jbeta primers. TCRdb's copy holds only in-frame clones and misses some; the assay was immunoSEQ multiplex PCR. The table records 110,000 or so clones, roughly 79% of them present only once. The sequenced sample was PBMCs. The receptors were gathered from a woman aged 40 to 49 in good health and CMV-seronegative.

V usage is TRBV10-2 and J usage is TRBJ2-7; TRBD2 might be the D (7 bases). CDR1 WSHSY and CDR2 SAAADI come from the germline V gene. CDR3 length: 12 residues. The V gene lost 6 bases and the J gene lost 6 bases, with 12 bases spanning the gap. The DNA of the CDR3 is TGCGCCAGCAGGGCGGGGGCTGGCGAGCAGTACTTC. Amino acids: CASRAGAGEQYF.

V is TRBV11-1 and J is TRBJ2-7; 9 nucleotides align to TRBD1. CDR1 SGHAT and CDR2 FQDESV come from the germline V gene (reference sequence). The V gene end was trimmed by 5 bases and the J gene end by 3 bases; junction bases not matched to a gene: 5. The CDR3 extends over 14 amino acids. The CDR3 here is CASSERGQGYEQYF. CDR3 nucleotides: TGTGCCAGCAGCGAACGGGGACAGGGCTACGAGCAGTACTTC.

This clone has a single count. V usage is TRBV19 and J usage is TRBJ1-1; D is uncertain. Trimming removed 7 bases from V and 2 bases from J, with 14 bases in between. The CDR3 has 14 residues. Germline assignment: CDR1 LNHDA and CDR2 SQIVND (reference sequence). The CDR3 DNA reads TGTGCCAGTATCACCTCCGGGTTCAACACTGAAGCTTTCTTT. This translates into CASITSGFNTEAFF.

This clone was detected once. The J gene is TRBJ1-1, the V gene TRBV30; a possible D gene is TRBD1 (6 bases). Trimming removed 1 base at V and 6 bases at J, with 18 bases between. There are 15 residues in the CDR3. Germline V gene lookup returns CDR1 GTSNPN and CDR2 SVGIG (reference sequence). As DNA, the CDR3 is TGTGCCTGGAGTGGAGAACAGGGTAGGCCGTCTGAAGCTTTCTTT. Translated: CAWSGEQGRPSEAFF.

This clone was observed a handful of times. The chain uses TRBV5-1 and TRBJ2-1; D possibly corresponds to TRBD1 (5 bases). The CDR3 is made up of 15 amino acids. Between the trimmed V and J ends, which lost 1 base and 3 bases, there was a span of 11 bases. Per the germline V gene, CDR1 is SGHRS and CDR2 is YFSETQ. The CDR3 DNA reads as TGCGCCAGCAGCTTGAACGGGCAGGGCTACAATGAGCAGTTCTTC. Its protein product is CASSLNGQGYNEQFF.

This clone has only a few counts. The CDR3 loop is CASRSSGTTYEQYF. CDR3 coding DNA: TGTGCCAGCAGATCTAGCGGGACGACTTACGAGCAGTACTTC. The chain has TRBV28 and TRBJ2-7; 9 bases match TRBD2. The CDR3 length is 14 residues. Per germline, CDR1 MDHEN and CDR2 SYDVKM. J lost 4 bases, V lost 6 bases, and 7 bases had no gene match.

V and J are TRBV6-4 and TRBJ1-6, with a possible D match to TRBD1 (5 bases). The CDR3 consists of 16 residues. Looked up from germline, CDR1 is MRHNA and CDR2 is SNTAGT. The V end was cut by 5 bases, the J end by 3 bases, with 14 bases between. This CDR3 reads CASSKPDRYYNSPLHF. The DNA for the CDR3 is TGTGCCAGCAGTAAACCTGACAGATACTATAATTCACCCCTCCACTTT.

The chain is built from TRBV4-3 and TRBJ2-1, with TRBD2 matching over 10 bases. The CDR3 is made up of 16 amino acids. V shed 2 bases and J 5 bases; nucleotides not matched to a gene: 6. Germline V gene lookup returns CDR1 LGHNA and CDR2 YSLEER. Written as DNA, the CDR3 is TGCGCCAGCAGCCAAACCCTAGCGGGAGACAACAATGAGCAGTTCTTC. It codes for CASSQTLAGDNNEQFF.

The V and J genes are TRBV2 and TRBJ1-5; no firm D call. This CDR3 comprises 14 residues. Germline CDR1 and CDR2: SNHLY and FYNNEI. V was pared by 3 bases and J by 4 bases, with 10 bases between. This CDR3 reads CASSDLSENQPQHF. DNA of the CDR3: TGTGCCAGCAGTGATTTGTCAGAAAATCAGCCCCAGCATTTT.

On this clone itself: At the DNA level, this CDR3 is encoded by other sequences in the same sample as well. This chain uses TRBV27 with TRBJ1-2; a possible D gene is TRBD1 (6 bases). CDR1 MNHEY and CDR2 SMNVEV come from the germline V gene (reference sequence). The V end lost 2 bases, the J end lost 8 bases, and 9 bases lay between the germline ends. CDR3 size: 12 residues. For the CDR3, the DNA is TGTGCCAGCAGTTTACAGGGGTACGGCTACACCTTC. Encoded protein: CASSLQGYGYTF.

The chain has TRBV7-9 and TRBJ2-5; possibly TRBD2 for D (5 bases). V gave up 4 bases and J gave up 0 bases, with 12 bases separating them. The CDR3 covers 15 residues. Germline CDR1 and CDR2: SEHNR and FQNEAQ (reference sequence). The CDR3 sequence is CASSSPSTNQETQYF. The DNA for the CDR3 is TGTGCCAGCAGCTCGCCTAGCACCAACCAAGAGACCCAGTACTTC.

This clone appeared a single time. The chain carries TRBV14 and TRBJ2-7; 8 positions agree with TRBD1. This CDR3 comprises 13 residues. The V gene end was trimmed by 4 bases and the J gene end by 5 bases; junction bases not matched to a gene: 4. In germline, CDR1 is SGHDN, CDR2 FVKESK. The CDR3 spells CASSPLQGDEQYF. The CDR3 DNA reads TGTGCCAGCAGCCCCCTACAGGGGGACGAGCAGTACTTC.

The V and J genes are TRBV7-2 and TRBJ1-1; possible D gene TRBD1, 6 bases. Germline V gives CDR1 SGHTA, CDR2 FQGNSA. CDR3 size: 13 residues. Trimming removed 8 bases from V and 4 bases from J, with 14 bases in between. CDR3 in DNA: TGTGCCAGCGAAAGGGGGTGGGGCACTGAAGCTTTCTTT. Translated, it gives CASERGWGTEAFF.

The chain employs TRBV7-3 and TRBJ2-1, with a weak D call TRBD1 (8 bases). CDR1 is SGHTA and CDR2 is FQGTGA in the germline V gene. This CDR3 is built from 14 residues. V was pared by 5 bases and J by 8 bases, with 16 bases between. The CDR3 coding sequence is TGTGCCAGCAGCGCACAGGGGGGGGTCGATGAGCAGTTCTTC. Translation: CASSAQGGVDEQFF.

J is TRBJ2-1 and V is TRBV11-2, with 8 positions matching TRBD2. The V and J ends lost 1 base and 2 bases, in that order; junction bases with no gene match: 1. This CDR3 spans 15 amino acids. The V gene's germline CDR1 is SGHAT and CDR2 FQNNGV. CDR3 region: CASSLGAGAYNEQFF. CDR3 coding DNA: TGTGCCAGCAGCTTAGGAGCGGGGGCCTACAATGAGCAGTTCTTC.

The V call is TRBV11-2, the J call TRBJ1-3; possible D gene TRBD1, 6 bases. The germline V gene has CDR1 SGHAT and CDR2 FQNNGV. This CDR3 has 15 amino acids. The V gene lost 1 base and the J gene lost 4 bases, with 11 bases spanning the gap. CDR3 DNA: TGTGCCAGCAGCTTAGGAGGGACATACGGAAACACCATATATTTT. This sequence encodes CASSLGGTYGNTIYF.

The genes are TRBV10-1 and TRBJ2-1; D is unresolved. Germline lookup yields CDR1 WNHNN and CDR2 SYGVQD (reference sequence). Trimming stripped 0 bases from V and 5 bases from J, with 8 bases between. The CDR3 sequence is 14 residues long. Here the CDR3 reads CASSESTRDNEQFF. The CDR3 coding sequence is TGCGCCAGCAGTGAGTCGACTCGGGACAATGAGCAGTTCTTC.

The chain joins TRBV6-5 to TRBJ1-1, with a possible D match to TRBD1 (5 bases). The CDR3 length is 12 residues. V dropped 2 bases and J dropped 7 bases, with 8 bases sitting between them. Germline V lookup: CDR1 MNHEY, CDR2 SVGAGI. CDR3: CASSYTTGEAFF. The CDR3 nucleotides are TGTGCCAGCAGTTACACCACAGGTGAAGCTTTCTTT.

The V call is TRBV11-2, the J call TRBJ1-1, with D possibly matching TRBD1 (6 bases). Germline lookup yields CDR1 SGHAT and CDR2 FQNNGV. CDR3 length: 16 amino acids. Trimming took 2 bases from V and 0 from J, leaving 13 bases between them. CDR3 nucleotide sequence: TGTGCCAGCAGCTTACCGCGAGGGGACATGAACACTGAAGCTTTCTTT. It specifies CASSLPRGDMNTEAFF.

In DNA form, the CDR3 reads TGTGCCAGCAGTCGGACTAGCGGGGTCTACAATGAGCAGTTCTTC. This translates into CASSRTSGVYNEQFF. The J gene is TRBJ2-1, the V gene TRBV2; TRBD2 matches at 12 bases. Germline CDR1 and CDR2: SNHLY and FYNNEI. The CDR3 is 15 residues long. V was clipped by 5 bases and J by 3 bases; unmatched bases: 2.

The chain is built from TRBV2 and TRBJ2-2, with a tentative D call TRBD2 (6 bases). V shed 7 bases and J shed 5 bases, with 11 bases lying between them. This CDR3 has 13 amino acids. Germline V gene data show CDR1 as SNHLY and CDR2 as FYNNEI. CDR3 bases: TGTGCCAGCAAAGGGACTTCTACCGGGGAGCTGTTTTTT. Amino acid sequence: CASKGTSTGELFF.

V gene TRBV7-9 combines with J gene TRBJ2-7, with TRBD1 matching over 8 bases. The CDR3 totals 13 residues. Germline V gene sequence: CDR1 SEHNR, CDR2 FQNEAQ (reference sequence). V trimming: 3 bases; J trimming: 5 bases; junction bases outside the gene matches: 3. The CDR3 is CASSLDRVNEQYF. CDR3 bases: TGTGCCAGCAGCTTGGACAGGGTTAACGAGCAGTACTTC.

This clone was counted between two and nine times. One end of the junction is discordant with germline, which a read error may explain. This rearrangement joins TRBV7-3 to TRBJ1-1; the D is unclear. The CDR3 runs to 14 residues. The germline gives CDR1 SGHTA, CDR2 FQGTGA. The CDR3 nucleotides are TGTGCCACCAGCCCAGGAGGGTGGAACACTGAAGCTTTCTTT. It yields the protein CATSPGGWNTEAFF.

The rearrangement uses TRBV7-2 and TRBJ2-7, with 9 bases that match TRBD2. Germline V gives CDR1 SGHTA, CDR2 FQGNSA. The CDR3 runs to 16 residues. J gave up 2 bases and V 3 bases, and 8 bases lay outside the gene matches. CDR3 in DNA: TGTGCCAGCAGCTTGTCTAGCGGGAAGAAGGCCTACGAGCAGTACTTC. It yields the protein CASSLSSGKKAYEQYF.

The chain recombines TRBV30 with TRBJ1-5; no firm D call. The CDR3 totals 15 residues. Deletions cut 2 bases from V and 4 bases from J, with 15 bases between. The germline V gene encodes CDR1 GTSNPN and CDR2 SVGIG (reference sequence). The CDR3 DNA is TGTGCCTGGAGTAAGGAGATGGGAGGAAATCAGCCCCAGCATTTT. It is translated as CAWSKEMGGNQPQHF.

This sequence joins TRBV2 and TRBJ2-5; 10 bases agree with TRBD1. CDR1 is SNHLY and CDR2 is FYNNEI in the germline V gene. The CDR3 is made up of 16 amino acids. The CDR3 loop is CVGHSGRTGGQETQYF. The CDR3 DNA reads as TGTGTCGGGCACTCTGGCCGGACAGGGGGCCAAGAGACCCAGTACTTC. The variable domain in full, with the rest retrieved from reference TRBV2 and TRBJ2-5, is EPEVTQTPSHQVTQMGQEVILRCVPISNHLYFYWYRQILGQKVEFLVSFYNNEISEKSEIFDDQFSVERPDGSNFTLKIRSTKLEDSAMYFCVGHSGRTGGQETQYFGPGTRLLVL.

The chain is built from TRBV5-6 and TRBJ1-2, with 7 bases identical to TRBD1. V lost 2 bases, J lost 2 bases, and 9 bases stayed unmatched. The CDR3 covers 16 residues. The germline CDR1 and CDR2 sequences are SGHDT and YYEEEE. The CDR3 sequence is CASSFRTGRVNYGYTF. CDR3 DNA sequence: TGTGCCAGCAGCTTCAGGACAGGCAGAGTCAACTATGGCTACACCTTC.

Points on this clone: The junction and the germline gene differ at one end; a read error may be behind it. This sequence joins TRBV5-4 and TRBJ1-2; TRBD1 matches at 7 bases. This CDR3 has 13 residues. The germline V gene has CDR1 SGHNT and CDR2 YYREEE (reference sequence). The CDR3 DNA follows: TGTGCCAGCACAGGGGGTGGAGTCTATGGCCACACCTTC. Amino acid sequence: CASTGGGVYGHTF.

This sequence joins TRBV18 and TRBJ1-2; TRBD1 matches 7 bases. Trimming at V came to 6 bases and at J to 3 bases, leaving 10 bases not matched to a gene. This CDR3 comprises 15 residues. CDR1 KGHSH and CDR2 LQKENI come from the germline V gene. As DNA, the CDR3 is TGTGCCAGCTCCCCTAACAGGGGACTTGACTATGGCTACACCTTC. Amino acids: CASSPNRGLDYGYTF.